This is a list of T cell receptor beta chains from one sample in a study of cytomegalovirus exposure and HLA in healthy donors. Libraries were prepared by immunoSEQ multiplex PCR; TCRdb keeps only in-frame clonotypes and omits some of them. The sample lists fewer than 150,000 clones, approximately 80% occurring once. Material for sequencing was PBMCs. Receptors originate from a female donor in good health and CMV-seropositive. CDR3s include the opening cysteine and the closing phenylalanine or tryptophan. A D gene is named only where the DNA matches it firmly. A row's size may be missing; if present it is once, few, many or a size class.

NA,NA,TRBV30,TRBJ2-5,CAWRDLKGKQETQYF,TGTGCCTGGAGGGACCTTAAGGGGAAACAAGAGACCCAGTACTTC
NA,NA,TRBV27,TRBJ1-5,CASSWTSRQPQHF,TGTGCCAGCAGCTGGACTTCGCGACAGCCCCAGCATTTT
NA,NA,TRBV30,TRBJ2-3,CAWSNTDTQYF,TGTGCCTGGAGCAACACAGATACGCAGTATTTT
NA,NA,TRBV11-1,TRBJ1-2,CASSASGEFYGYTF,TGTGCCAGCAGCGCCAGTGGGGAGTTCTATGGCTACACCTTC
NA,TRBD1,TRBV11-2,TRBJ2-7,CASSFGQGGEQYF,TGTGCCAGCAGCTTCGGACAGGGCGGCGAGCAGTACTTC
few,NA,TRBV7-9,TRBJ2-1,CASSLVTGDEYNEQFF,TGTGCCAGCAGCTTAGTGACAGGCGACGAATACAATGAGCAGTTCTTC
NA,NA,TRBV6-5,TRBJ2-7,CASSYGDMERKYF,TGTGCCAGCAGTTACGGGGACATGGAGAGAAAGTACTTC
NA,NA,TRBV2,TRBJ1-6,CASIYGSDRPNSPLHF,TGTGCCAGCATTTATGGTTCTGACAGGCCTAATTCACCCCTCCACTTT
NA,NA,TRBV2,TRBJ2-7,CASSQIVGAAEQYF,TGTGCCAGCAGCCAAATTGTGGGGGCGGCCGAGCAGTACTTC
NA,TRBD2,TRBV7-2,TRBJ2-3,CASSLGTSGDTQYF,TGTGCCAGCAGCCTCGGGACTAGCGGGGATACGCAGTATTTT
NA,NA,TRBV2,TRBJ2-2,CASSGSGYANTGELFF,TGTGCCAGCAGTGGTAGCGGATACGCGAACACCGGGGAGCTGTTTTTT
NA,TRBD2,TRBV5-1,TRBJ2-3,CASSLGSGGPDTQYF,TGCGCCAGCAGCCTCGGGAGCGGGGGGCCAGATACGCAGTATTTT
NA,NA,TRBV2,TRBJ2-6,CASSDQGFTSGANVLTF,TGTGCCAGCAGTGACCAGGGTTTCACGTCCGGGGCCAACGTCCTGACTTTC
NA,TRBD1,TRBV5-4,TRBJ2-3,CASGRDRGLDTQYF,TGTGCCAGCGGCCGGGACAGGGGGCTGGATACGCAGTATTTT
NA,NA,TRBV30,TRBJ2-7,CAWARGDSYEQYF,TGTGCCTGGGCTCGGGGAGATTCCTACGAGCAGTACTTC
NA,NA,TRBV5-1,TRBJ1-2,CASSLGDSPHGYTF,TGCGCCAGCAGCTTAGGAGACAGTCCTCATGGCTACACCTTC
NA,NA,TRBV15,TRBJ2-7,CATSRDPDSFSSYEQYF,TGTGCCACCAGCAGAGATCCCGACAGCTTCAGCTCCTACGAGCAGTACTTC
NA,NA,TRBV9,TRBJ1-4,CASSPLPGEDEKLFF,TGTGCCAGCAGTCCTCTCCCGGGGGAGGATGAAAAACTGTTTTTT
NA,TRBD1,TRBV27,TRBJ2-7,CASSLSVRDRVLHEQYF,TGTGCCAGCAGTTTATCAGTCCGGGACAGGGTGCTCCACGAGCAGTACTTC
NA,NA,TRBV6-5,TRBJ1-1,CASSTTFELNTEAFF,TGTGCCAGCAGTACCACTTTTGAACTGAACACTGAAGCTTTCTTT
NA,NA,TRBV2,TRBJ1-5,CASTPVGGNQPQHF,TGTGCCAGCACTCCCGTCGGGGGCAATCAGCCCCAGCATTTT
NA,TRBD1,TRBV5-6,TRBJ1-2,CASSSTALTGTGNGYGYTF,TGTGCCAGCAGCTCCACAGCACTTACCGGGACAGGGAACGGCTATGGCTACACCTTC
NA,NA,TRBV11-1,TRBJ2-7,CASSLAKEGEQYF,TGTGCCAGCAGCTTAGCGAAGGAGGGAGAGCAGTACTTC
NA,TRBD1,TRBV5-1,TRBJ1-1,CASTSGQGNTEAFF,TGCGCCAGCACCTCGGGACAGGGGAACACTGAAGCTTTCTTT